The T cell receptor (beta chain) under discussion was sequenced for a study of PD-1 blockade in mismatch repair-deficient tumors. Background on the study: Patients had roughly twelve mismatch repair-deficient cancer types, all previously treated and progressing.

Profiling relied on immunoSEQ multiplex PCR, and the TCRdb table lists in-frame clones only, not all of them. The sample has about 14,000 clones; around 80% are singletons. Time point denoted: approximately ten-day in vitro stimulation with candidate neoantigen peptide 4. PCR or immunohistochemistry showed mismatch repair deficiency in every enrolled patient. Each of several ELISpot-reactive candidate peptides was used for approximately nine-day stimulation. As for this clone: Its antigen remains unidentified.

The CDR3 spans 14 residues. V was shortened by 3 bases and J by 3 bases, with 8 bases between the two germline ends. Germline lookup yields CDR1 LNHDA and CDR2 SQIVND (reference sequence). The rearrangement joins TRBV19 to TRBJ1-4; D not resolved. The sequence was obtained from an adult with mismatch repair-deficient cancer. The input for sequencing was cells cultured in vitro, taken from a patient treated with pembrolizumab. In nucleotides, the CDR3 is TGTGCCAGTAGTATTAATATGGCTAATGAAAAACTGTTTTTT. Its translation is CASSINMANEKLFF.